The entry that follows covers one T cell receptor beta chain sequence. Its target is not known. CDR1 and CDR2 (germline): DFQATT, SNEGSKA (reference sequence). The CDR3 extends over 14 amino acids. The V and J ends lost 3 bases and 3 bases, in that order; junction bases with no gene match: 7. This sample was included in a study of early T cells in non-severe SARS-CoV-2 infection. The study's findings and limits: Anti-spike CD8 specificities were favored by VDJdb matching, whose results missed private and CD4 specificities.

Researchers attached unique molecular identifiers to individual cDNA molecules. In TCRdb, the 5' RACE reads were re-called with MiXCR into one record per CDR3 protein. Among 85,000 to 95,000 distinct CDR3 sequences listed, roughly 17% were seen once. The source is an adult who was a healthcare worker with PCR-confirmed SARS-CoV-2 infection or an uninfected control (not recorded which). Sequenced here: whole blood, sampled at baseline. This chain uses TRBV20-1 with TRBJ2-7; TRBD1 agrees at 8 bases. The CDR3 sequence is CSARFYGQGYEQYF. CDR3 bases: TGCAGTGCTAGGTTTTATGGACAGGGCTACGAGCAGTACTTC.